This T cell receptor (beta chain) was observed in a study of Graves' ophthalmopathy and Graves' hyperthyroidism (dated by TCRdb to between 2018 and 2020). Some background on the complete study: Peripheral blood was collected before any treatment was given, at the time of initial diagnosis. TCR beta repertoire signatures were used to distinguish Graves' ophthalmopathy from Graves' hyperthyroidism and to predict progression to ophthalmopathy. In total, 135 blood samples were TCR-sequenced: under 45 ophthalmopathy, approximately 80 hyperthyroidism and roughly 17 hyperthyroidism-to-ophthalmopathy patients. To explore V-J signatures that separate ophthalmopathy from hyperthyroidism, a discovery set of 95 to 100 patients was enrolled, consisting of more than 40 with ophthalmopathy and around 57 with stable hyperthyroidism. The independent validation cohort included some 19 hyperthyroidism patients plus 17 patients who later progressed from hyperthyroidism to ophthalmopathy. T-cell repertoires of thyroid tissue and blood were compared in 5 or 6 hyperthyroidism patients. After sampling, hyperthyroidism patients received methimazole starting at 30 mg daily, and ophthalmopathy patients received high-dose intravenous methylprednisolone.

The germline V gene gives CDR1 as SGHRS and CDR2 as YFSETQ. The CDR3 runs 15 residues from the cysteine to the phenylalanine. The retained sequence is limited to the CDR3, 45 bases, with the frame set at the first base. V lost 2 bases and J lost 6 bases, and the count of bases not matched to a germline gene is 11. The paper as a whole reports these results and caveats: No statistical method was used to set the sample size in advance, and the investigators knew which group each participant was assigned to. Most expanded thyroid clonotypes with frequency above 0.001 were also detected in blood, suggesting blood repertoires may reflect the thyroid immune response. Ophthalmopathy was separated from stable hyperthyroidism by the 13-signature model with 87.88% sensitivity and just under 84% specificity in cross-validation and with 80%/75% in the test set. In validation, the model predicted ophthalmopathy progression with nearly 71% sensitivity and about 73% specificity; 12 predicted patients were CT-confirmed with GO in a median of approximately 6.5 months.

TCR beta CDR3 regions were amplified from RNA transcripts for repertoire sequencing. HTBI primers and the Qiagen OneStep RT-PCR kit were used in a first-round RT-PCR, which was followed by a second-round multiplex PCR, size selection and purification. Sequencing of the libraries was carried out on an Illumina HiSeq2000 in paired-end mode with 100 bp reads. From the authors' description of their analysis: SOAPnuke was used for read processing, and reads with adapters, uncalled bases, a mean Phred below 15, or no exact constant-primer or identifier match were discarded. High-quality paired reads were merged with COPE v1.2.5. Unique nucleotide sequences were defined as clonotypes and aligned to IMGT TRB V, D and J references using MiTCR v1.1. The analysis was limited to V-J combinations with a frequency above 0.0001, which together covered approximately 99% of repertoires. For each V-J combination, a TCR clonal expansion and chaos score was defined as F50 clonal expansion divided by the chaos observed in the TCRdist matrix. Welch's t-statistics and random forest were used to narrow the features down to 10 to 15 V-J combinations, which were then fed into a naive Bayes classifier. The similarity between thyroid and blood repertoires was quantified using the Morisita-Horn index. TCRdb reprocessing: public reads trimmed at Q25 with fastp, clones called with MiXCR, in-frame beta chains kept. Rows merge per CDR3 protein into single entries with the most common DNA and genes. What appears here as the V and J calls and clone size reflects TCRdb's work, not the paper's. The sample records about 370,000 distinct CDR3 sequences, 15% to 20% of which are singletons. 2.4% of the sample rests with the top ten.

This clonotype occurred many times. It has no known antigen specificity. There are no base qualities to consult, and no much larger clone falls within one base. Stable hyperthyroidism was defined as no progression to ophthalmopathy within 18 months of follow-up. Hyperthyroidism patients were newly diagnosed, were aged 18 to 65 years, and had a disease duration under 2 months. Patients with other autoimmune diseases, uncontrolled infections, pregnancy or lactation were excluded. Clinical symptoms, serum thyroxine, TRAb, thyroid ultrasound and orbital computed tomography formed the basis of the diagnosis. Using Ficoll-Paque density gradient centrifugation, PBMCs were isolated from 9 to 10 ml of fresh peripheral blood. Trizol reagent was used to extract the total RNA, and its quality was then checked on an Agilent 2100 Bioanalyzer.

This receptor was obtained from an adult woman with stable Graves' hyperthyroidism. Material: peripheral blood. The V and J genes are TRBV5-1 and TRBJ2-7, and TRBD2 aligns with 7 junction nucleotides. In nucleotide form, the sequence is TGCGCCAGCAGCTTCGGTCCGGGGGGTGGCTCCGAGCAGTACTTC. It is translated as CASSFGPGGGSEQYF.